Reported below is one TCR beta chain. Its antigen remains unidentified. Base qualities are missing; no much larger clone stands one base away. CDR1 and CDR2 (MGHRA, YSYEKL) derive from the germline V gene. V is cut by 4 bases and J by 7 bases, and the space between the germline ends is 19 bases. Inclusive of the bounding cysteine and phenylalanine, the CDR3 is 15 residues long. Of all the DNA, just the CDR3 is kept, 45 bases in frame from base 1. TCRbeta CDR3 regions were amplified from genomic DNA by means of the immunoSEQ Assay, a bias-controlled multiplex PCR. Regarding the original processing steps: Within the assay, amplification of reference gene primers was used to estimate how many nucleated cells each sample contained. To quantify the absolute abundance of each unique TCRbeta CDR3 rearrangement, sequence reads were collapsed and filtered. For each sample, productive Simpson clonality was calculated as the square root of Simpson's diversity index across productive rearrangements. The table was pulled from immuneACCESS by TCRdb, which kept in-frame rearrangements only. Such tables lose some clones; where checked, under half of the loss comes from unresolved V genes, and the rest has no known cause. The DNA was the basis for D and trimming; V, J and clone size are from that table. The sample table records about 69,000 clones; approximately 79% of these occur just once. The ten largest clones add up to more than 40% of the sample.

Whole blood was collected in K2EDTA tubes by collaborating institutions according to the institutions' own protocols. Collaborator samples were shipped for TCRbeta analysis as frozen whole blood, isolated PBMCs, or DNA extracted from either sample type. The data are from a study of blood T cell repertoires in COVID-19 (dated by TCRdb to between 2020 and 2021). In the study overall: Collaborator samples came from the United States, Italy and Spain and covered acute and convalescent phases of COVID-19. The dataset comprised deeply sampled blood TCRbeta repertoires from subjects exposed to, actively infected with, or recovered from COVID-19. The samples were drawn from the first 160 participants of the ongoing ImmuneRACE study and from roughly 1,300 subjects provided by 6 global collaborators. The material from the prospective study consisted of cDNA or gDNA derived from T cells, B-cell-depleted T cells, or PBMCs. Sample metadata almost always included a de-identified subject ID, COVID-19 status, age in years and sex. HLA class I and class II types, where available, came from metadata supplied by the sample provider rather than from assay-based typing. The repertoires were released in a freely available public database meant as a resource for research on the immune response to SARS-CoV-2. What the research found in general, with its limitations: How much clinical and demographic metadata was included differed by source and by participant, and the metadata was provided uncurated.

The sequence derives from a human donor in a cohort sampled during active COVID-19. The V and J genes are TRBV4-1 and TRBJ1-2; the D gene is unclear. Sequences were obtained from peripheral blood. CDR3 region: CASSLHLSFGSGYTF. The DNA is TGCGCCAGCAGCCTCCACCTCTCGTTTGGGAGTGGCTACACCTTC.